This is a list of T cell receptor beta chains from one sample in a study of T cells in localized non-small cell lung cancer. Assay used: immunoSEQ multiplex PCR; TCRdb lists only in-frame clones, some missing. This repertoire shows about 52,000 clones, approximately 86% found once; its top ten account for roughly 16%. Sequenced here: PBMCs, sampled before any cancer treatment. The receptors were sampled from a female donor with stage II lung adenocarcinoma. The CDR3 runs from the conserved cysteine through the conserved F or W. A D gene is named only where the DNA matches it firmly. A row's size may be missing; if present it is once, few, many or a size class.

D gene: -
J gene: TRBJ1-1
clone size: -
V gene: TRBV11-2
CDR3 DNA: TGTGCCAGCAACCAATACACCGACACTGAAGCTTTCTTT
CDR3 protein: CASNQYTDTEAFF

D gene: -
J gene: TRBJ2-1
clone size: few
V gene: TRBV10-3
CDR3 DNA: TGTGCCATCAGTGAGGCGGGGGCGTACAATGAGCAGTTCTTC
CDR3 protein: CAISEAGAYNEQFF

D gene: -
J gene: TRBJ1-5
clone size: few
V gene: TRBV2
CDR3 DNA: TGTGCCAGCAGTGATAATTATCAGCCCCAGCATTTT
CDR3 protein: CASSDNYQPQHF

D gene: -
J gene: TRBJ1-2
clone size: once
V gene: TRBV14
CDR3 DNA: TGTGCCAGCAGCCAACCGCCGGGCGGGGGTGTATCTAACTATGGCTACACCTTC
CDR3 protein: CASSQPPGGGVSNYGYTF

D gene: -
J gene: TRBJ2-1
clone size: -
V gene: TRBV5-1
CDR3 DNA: TGCGCCAGCAGCTTGGAAACAGGCGATGAGCAGTTCTTC
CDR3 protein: CASSLETGDEQFF

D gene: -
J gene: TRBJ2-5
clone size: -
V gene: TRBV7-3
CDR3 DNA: TGTGCCAGCAGCTTAAATTGGGGGCCCCAAGAGACCCAGTACTTC
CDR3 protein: CASSLNWGPQETQYF

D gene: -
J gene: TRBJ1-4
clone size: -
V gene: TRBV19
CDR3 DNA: TGTGCCAGTAGTAGCGGTCGGGGGCTCGGTAATGAAAAACTGTTTTTT
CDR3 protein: CASSSGRGLGNEKLFF

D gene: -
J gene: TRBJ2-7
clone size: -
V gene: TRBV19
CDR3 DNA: TGTGCCAGTAGTACAGGGCGCTACGAGCAGTACTTC
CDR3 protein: CASSTGRYEQYF

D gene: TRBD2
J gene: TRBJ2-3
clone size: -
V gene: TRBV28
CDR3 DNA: TGTGCCAGCAGTTTATGGGGTAGCGGGGGGAGCACAGATACGCAGTATTTT
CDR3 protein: CASSLWGSGGSTDTQYF

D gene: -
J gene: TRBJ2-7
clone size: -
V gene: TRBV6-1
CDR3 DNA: TGTGCCAGCAGCCCCGGGACCCCTTACGAGCAGTACTTC
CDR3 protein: CASSPGTPYEQYF

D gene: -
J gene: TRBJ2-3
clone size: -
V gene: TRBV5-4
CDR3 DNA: TGTGCCAGCAGCCCGCGGAGGGCGACAGTTGGCACAGATACGCAGTATTTT
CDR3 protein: CASSPRRATVGTDTQYF

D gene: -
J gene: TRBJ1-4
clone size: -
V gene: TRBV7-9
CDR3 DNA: TGTGCCAGCAGCACGGACAGCGCTAATGAAAAACTGTTTTTT
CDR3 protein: CASSTDSANEKLFF

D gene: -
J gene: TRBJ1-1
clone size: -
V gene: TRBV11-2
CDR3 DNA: TGTGCCAGCAGCTTAGCAAGCACTGAAGCTTTCTTT
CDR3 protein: CASSLASTEAFF

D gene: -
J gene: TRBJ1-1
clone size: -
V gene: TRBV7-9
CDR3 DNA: TGTGCCAGCAGCTTAGAGGCGGCGAACACTGAAGCTTTCTTT
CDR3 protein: CASSLEAANTEAFF

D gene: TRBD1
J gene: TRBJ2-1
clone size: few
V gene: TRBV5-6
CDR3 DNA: TGTGCCAGCGGAGGACAGGGGGCCTACAATGAGCAGTTCTTC
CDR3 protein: CASGGQGAYNEQFF

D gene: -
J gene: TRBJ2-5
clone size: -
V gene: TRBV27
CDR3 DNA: TGTGCCAGCAGCCTAGTCGGGGAGACCCAGTACTTC
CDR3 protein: CASSLVGETQYF

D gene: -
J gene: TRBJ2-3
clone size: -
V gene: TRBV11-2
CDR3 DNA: TGTGCCAGCAGCCCCCGGATATTGGACGGAGCCACAGATACGCAGTATTTT
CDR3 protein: CASSPRILDGATDTQYF

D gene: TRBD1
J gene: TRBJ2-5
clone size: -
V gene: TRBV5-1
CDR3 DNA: TGCGCCAGCAGCTTGCGTGCGCGGGACAGGGGCTGGGAGACCCAGTACTTC
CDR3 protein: CASSLRARDRGWETQYF

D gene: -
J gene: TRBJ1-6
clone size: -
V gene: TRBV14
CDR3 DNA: TGTGCCAGCAGCCAAGATCGGGGGGGGGTAAATTCACCCCTCCACTTT
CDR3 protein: CASSQDRGGVNSPLHF

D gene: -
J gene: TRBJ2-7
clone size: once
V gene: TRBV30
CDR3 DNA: TGTGCCTCCGATCGGGGCTCCTACGAGCAGTACTTC
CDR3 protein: CASDRGSYEQYF

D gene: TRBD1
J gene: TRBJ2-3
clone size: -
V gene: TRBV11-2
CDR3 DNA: TGTGCCAGCAGCCTATCCGGGACAGGGGGCTCAGATACGCAGTATTTT
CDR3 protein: CASSLSGTGGSDTQYF

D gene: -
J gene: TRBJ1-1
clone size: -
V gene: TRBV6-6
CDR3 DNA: TGTGCCAGCAGTTACTCTTTGAACACTGAAGCTTTCTTT
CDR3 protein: CASSYSLNTEAFF

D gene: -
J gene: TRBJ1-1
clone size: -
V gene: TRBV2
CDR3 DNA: TGTGCCAGCAGTGAAGGGGGTGGGTTCACTGAAGCTTTCTTT
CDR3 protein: CASSEGGGFTEAFF

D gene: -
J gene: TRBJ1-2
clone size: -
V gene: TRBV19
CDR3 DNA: TGTGCCAGTAGTACCTCTATTCAGGGCTACTATGGCTACACCTTC
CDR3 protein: CASSTSIQGYYGYTF

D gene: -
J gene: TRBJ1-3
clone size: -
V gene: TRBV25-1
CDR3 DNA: TGTGCCAGCAGTGTTACAGGGTCAGGAAACACCATATATTTT
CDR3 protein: CASSVTGSGNTIYF

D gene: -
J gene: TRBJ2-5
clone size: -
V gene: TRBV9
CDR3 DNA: TGTGCCAGCAGCGTAGAGGGCCGCCCCCAAGAGACCCAGTACTTC
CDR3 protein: CASSVEGRPQETQYF

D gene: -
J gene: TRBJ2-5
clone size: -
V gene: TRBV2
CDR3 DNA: TGTGCCAGCACCCTCGCCGATAGGATAGAGACCCAGTACTTC
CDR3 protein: CASTLADRIETQYF

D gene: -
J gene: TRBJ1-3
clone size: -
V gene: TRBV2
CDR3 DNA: TGTGCCAGCAGTGAGGGCAGGGGAGCTGGAAACACCATATATTTT
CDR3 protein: CASSEGRGAGNTIYF

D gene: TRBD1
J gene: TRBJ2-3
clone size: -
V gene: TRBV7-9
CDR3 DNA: TGTGCCAGCAGCCCCCGGGGACAGCTCACAGATACGCAGTATTTT
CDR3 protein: CASSPRGQLTDTQYF

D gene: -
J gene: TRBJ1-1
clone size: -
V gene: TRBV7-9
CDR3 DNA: TGTGCCAGCAGCTCCCCGTTTGGGGGTCTGAACACTGAAGCTTTCTTT
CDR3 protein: CASSSPFGGLNTEAFF

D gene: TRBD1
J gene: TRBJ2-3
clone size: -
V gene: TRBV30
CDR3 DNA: TGTGCATCTCGTGGGGACAGAGGCACAGATACGCAGTATTTT
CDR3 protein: CASRGDRGTDTQYF

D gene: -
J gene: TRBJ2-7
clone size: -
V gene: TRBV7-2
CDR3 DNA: TGTGCCAGCAGCTTAATAAGGGGGTACGAGCAGTACTTC
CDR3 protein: CASSLIRGYEQYF

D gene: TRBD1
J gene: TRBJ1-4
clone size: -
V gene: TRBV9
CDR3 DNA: TGTGCCAGCAGCCCCACAGGGGCGGATAATGAAAAACTGTTTTTT
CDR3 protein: CASSPTGADNEKLFF

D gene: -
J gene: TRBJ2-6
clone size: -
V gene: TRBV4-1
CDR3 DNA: TGCGCCAGCAGCCAAGCCCTACAAAGCTCTGGGGCCAACGTCCTGACTTTC
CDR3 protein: CASSQALQSSGANVLTF

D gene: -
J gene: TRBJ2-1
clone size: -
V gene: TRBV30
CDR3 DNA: TGTGCCTGGAGTGTAGGACGGTCGAGCTCCTACAATGAGCAGTTCTTC
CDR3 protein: CAWSVGRSSSYNEQFF

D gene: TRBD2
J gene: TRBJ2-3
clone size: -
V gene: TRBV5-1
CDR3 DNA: TGCGCCAGCAGCCCTAGGACTAGCGTAGATACGCAGTATTTT
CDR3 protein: CASSPRTSVDTQYF

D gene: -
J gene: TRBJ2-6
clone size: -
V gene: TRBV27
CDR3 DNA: TGTGCCAGCAGGTACGGACCCGAGGGGGCCAACGTCCTGACTTTC
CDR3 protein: CASRYGPEGANVLTF

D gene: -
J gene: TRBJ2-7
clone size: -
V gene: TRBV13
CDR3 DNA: TGTGCCAGCAGCTACCCCTCCGGGACACGGATGAAAGAGCAGTACTTC
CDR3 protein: CASSYPSGTRMKEQYF

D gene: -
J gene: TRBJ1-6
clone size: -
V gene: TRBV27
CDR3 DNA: TGTGCCAGCAGCATGACTGGGGGGGGCCCCAATTCACCCCTCCACTTT
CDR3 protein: CASSMTGGGPNSPLHF

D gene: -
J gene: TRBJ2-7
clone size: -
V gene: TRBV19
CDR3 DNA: TGTGCCAGCGGGCAGGGTCCCCACGAGCAGTACTTC
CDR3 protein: CASGQGPHEQYF

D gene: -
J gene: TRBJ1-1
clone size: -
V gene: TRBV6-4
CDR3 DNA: TGTGCCAGCAGCCCAACAGGACCGACTGAAGCTTTCTTT
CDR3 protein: CASSPTGPTEAFF

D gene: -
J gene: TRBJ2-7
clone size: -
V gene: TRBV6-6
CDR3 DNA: TGTGCCAGCAGTTACGCTCAGGGCTACGAGCAGTACTTC
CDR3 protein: CASSYAQGYEQYF

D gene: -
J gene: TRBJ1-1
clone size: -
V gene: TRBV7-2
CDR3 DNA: TGTGCCAGCAGCTGGCCGGGACTATTGAGGACTGAAGCTTTCTTT
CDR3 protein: CASSWPGLLRTEAFF

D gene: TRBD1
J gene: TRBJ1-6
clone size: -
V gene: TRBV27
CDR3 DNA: TGTGCCAGCAGTCCAAGGGACAGGGGTTTCTCACCCCTCCACTTT
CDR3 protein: CASSPRDRGFSPLHF

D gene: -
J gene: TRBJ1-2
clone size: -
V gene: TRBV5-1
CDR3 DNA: TGCGCCAGCAGCTTGGGGGACGCCTATGGCTACACCTTC
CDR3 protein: CASSLGDAYGYTF

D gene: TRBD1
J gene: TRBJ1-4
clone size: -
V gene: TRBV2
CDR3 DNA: TGTGCCAGCAGTGAGAACAGGGGAAGGGAAAAACTGTTTTTT
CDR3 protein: CASSENRGREKLFF

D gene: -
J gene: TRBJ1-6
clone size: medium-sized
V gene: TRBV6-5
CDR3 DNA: TGTGCCAGCAGTTACTCGGTGGGCCAACAAAGTTCACCCCTCCACTTT
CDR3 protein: CASSYSVGQQSSPLHF

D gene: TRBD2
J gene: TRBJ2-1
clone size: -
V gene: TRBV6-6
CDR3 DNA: TGTGCCAGCAGTTACTCGAGCGGGGGGTTCTACAATGAGCAGTTCTTC
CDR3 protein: CASSYSSGGFYNEQFF

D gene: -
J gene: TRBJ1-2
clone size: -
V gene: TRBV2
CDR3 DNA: TGTGCCAGCAGGAACTCATGGTGGGCGGTAGGCTACACCTTC
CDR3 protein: CASRNSWWAVGYTF

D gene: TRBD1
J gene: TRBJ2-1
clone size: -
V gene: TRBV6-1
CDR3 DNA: TGTGCCAGCAGCCCGACAGGGACCAACAATGAGCAGTTCTTC
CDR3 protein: CASSPTGTNNEQFF

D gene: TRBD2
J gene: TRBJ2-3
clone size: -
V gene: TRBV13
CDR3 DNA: TGTGCCAGCAGCATTAGGGTAGCGGGGCTAAGCACAGATACGCAGTATTTT
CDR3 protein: CASSIRVAGLSTDTQYF

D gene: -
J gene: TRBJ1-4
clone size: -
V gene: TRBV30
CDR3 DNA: TGTGCCTGGACACCGACTAATGAAAAACTGTTTTTT
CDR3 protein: CAWTPTNEKLFF

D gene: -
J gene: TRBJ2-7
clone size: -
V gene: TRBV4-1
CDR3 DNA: TGCGCCAGCAGCCAAGAATGGGGGTCTGAGAACTACGAGCAGTACTTC
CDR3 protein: CASSQEWGSENYEQYF

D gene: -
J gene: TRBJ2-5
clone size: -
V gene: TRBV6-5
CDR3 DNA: TGTGCCAGCAGTTACTCGAGGGGGGGAATGCAAGAGACCCAGTACTTC
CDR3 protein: CASSYSRGGMQETQYF

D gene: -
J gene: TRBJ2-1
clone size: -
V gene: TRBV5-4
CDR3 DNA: TGTGCCAGCAGCGCGGGCTTTAGCTCCTACAATGAGCAGTTCTTC
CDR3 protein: CASSAGFSSYNEQFF